This T cell receptor (beta chain) came from a study of cytomegalovirus exposure and HLA in healthy donors. Study results and caveats: The study put some 150 TCR beta chains on its list as cytomegalovirus-associated.

V lost 8 bases to trimming and J lost 5 bases, with 15 bases between them. Germline V gene data show CDR1 as ENHRY and CDR2 as SYGVKD. This CDR3 is built from 13 residues. Concerning this clone: What it binds is not known.

Only in-frame clones appear in the TCRdb table, and some are missing; sequencing was by immunoSEQ multiplex PCR. The sample includes about 110,000 clones, 88% of them seen just once. Sequenced sample: PBMCs. The source is a woman under 30 in good health and CMV-seronegative. V usage is TRBV10-3 and J usage is TRBJ2-5; D is perhaps TRBD1 (6 bases). The CDR3 region has the DNA TGTGCCATCTGTCGGGACATTTCTGAGACCCAGTACTTC. Translating it yields CAICRDISETQYF.